Detailed here is one T cell receptor (beta chain). Original analysis: From reference gene primer amplification, estimates of nucleated cell counts were derived. Libraries were prepared by immunoSEQ multiplex PCR; TCRdb keeps only in-frame clonotypes and omits some of them. V and J calls and clone size are given by that table; D and trimming were obtained from the DNA. The data show 130,000 to 150,000 clones, roughly 82% seen once. This sample is part of a study of blood T cell repertoires in COVID-19. Looking at the study overall: Samples of COVID-19 (acute and convalescent) were obtained from the United States, Italy and Spain.

This CDR3 is built from 14 residues. Germline values: CDR1 MNHEY, CDR2 SMNVEV (reference sequence). V lost 3 bases and J 6 bases, leaving 9 bases between the germline ends. The TCR originated in a woman aged 45-65 years in a cohort sampled during active or convalescent COVID-19. V and J are TRBV27 and TRBJ1-6; D may be TRBD1 (6 bases). Material: peripheral blood. DNA for the CDR3: TGTGCCAGCAGTTTTTTAGGGGGTAATTCACCCCTCCACTTT. It is translated as CASSFLGGNSPLHF.